These 25 T cell receptor beta chains came from one sample sequenced in a study of shared clonotypes between healthy human individuals. Only in-frame clones appear in the TCRdb table, and some are missing; sequencing was by immunoSEQ multiplex PCR. The table includes approximately 240,000 clones, 65% to 70% detected once. Sequencing was performed on memory CD4+ T cells sorted from blood. Indicated subset: CD45RA-negative fraction. The receptors stem from a man aged 25-45 years in good health.

This chain joins TRBV27 and TRBJ2-7, with D maybe TRBD1 (6 bases). The CDR3 length is 13 residues. Germline loops: CDR1 MNHEY, CDR2 SMNVEV (reference sequence). The CDR3 DNA reads TGTGTCGTGGGGACACCGAACCGTTACGAGCAGTACTTC. It yields the protein CVVGTPNRYEQYF.

With regard to this clone: The same CDR3 arises from other DNA sequences in this sample as well. The chain uses TRBV4-2 and TRBJ2-3, with D possibly TRBD2 on 5 matching bases. The CDR3 contains 13 residues. Germline CDR1 is LGHNA and CDR2 is YNFKEQ. Trimming took off 1 base at V and 4 bases at J, with 6 bases between the two ends. CDR3 sequence: CASSQGTADTQYF. For the CDR3, the DNA is TGTGCCAGCAGCCAAGGGACTGCAGATACGCAGTATTTT.

The V gene is TRBV9, the J gene TRBJ2-4, with D tentatively TRBD2 (5 bases). In germline, CDR1 is SGDLS, CDR2 YYNGEE. CDR3 size: 14 residues. Deletions cut 9 bases from V and 6 bases from J, with 19 bases between. CDR3 loop: CATPLWIRGNIQYF. As DNA, the CDR3 is TGTGCCACCCCCCTTTGGATACGGGGAAACATTCAGTACTTC. Supplemented by reference TRBV9 and TRBJ2-4, the full variable domain reads DSGVTQTPKHLITATGQRVTLRCSPRSGDLSVYWYQQSLDQGLQFLIQYYNGEERAKGNILERFSAQQFPDLHSELNLSSLELGDSALYFCATPLWIRGNIQYFGAGTRLSVL.

The chain has TRBV28 and TRBJ2-1; TRBD2 is a possible D gene (5 bases). Germline V gene data show CDR1 as MDHEN and CDR2 as SYDVKM. This CDR3 comprises 12 residues. Trimming took 5 bases from V and 9 from J, leaving 11 bases between them. The CDR3 spells CASSRGAFEQFF. The CDR3 coding sequence is TGTGCCAGCAGTCGGGGAGCATTTGAGCAGTTCTTC.

The rearrangement links TRBV6-1 to TRBJ2-2, with D uncertain. The V end lost 6 bases, the J end lost 6 bases, and 11 bases lay between the germline ends. The CDR3 has 13 amino acids. Germline values: CDR1 MNHNS, CDR2 SASEGT. Here the CDR3 reads CASRTVNAGELFF. The CDR3 DNA sequence: TGTGCCAGCAGGACCGTTAACGCCGGGGAGCTGTTTTTT.

The rearrangement links TRBV6-5 to TRBJ1-1, with TRBD1 as a possible D gene (5 bases). Germline V CDR1 and CDR2: MNHEY, SVGAGI. This CDR3 contains 13 residues. Trimming took off 4 bases at V and 2 bases at J, with 8 bases between the two ends. CDR3 coding DNA: TGTGCCAGCAGTTGGGGGGGAAACACTGAAGCTTTCTTT. Translating gives CASSWGGNTEAFF.

The chain employs TRBV9 and TRBJ2-1; 11 nucleotides line up with TRBD2. The CDR3 is made up of 16 amino acids. Germline CDR1 and CDR2: SGDLS and YYNGEE. The J segment lost 2 bases and the V segment lost 4 bases, leaving 5 bases of the junction unmatched. The CDR3 DNA reads as TGTGCCAGCAGCTCGCTAGCGGGAGGCCCCTACAATGAGCAGTTCTTC. Amino acids: CASSSLAGGPYNEQFF. The complete variable domain, with remaining parts taken from reference TRBV9 and TRBJ2-1, reads DSGVTQTPKHLITATGQRVTLRCSPRSGDLSVYWYQQSLDQGLQFLIQYYNGEERAKGNILERFSAQQFPDLHSELNLSSLELGDSALYFCASSSLAGGPYNEQFFGPGTRLTVL.

This clone appeared a few times. The rearrangement links TRBV19 to TRBJ1-5; no clear D gene. Germline V gene sequence: CDR1 LNHDA, CDR2 SQIVND (reference sequence). The CDR3 loop spans 16 amino acids. The germline V and J ends were trimmed by 6 bases and 1 base, with 16 bases remaining between them. The CDR3 loop reads CASRGWGGGSNQPQHF. The CDR3 DNA reads as TGTGCCAGTAGGGGATGGGGAGGTGGAAGCAATCAGCCCCAGCATTTT.

The chain couples TRBV6-5 to TRBJ2-7; 7 bases are shared with TRBD1. The CDR3 has 14 amino acids. V shed 5 bases and J 3 bases; nucleotides not matched to a gene: 7. Germline loops: CDR1 MNHEY, CDR2 SVGAGI. The CDR3 bases are TGTGCCAGCAGTCCATGGACAGGACACTACGAGCAGTACTTC. It specifies CASSPWTGHYEQYF.

This clone was seen at least ten times. The chain couples TRBV30 to TRBJ1-1; D is undetermined. This CDR3 has 12 amino acids. Germline V gives CDR1 GTSNPN, CDR2 SVGIG (reference sequence). The ends were cut back, 4 bases at V and 1 base at J, with 7 bases in the middle. The CDR3 protein is CAWTGKNTEAFF. The CDR3 region has the DNA TGTGCCTGGACTGGAAAGAACACTGAAGCTTTCTTT.

This chain joins TRBV18 and TRBJ2-1, with 7 bases fitting TRBD1. In germline, CDR1 is KGHSH, CDR2 LQKENI. The CDR3 runs 15 residues. Unmatched junction bases numbered 0, after V lost 1 base and J lost 0 bases. The CDR3 protein is CASSPQGASYNEQFF. The CDR3 coding sequence is TGTGCCAGCTCACCACAGGGGGCCTCCTACAATGAGCAGTTCTTC.

The rearrangement links TRBV28 to TRBJ2-5; perhaps D is TRBD1 or TRBD2 (5 bases each). The germline CDR1 and CDR2 sequences are MDHEN and SYDVKM. V lost 5 bases and J 2 bases, leaving 18 bases between the germline ends. The CDR3 totals 16 residues. CDR3 amino acids: CASSATPGPLQETQYF. The DNA of the CDR3 is TGTGCCAGCAGTGCGACGCCGGGACCCCTGCAAGAGACCCAGTACTTC.

This clone occurred once. The V gene is TRBV30, the J gene TRBJ2-1, with 10 bases fitting TRBD2. After removal of 4 bases from V and 9 bases from J, the junction contained 12 bases not matched to a gene. The CDR3 length is 15 residues. CDR1 is GTSNPN, CDR2 SVGIG, per germline (reference sequence). DNA for the CDR3: TGTGCCTGGAAAAAAAGCGGGAGGGCCTTTGTTGAGCAGTTCTTC. Translating gives CAWKKSGRAFVEQFF.

This clone was picked up a small number of times. The rearrangement uses TRBV30 and TRBJ2-5; 7 positions agree with TRBD1. Germline V gene sequence: CDR1 GTSNPN, CDR2 SVGIG (reference sequence). The V and J ends lost 5 bases and 4 bases, in that order; junction bases with no gene match: 4. CDR3 length equals 12 residues. CDR3: CAWGAGGETQYF. Written as DNA, the CDR3 is TGTGCCTGGGGGGCAGGGGGAGAGACCCAGTACTTC. Looking up the rest from reference TRBV30 and TRBJ2-5 gives the full variable domain: SQTIHQWPATLVQPVGSPLSLECTVEGTSNPNLYWYRQAAGRGLQLLFYSVGIGQISSEVPQNLSASRPQDRQFILSSKKLLLSDSGFYLCAWGAGGETQYFGPGTRLLVL.

The chain is built from TRBV9 and TRBJ1-3; D is undetermined. The V gene's germline CDR1 is SGDLS and CDR2 YYNGEE. With 0 bases removed from V and 4 bases from J, the gap between germline ends came to 14 bases. CDR3 length: 16 amino acids. DNA of the CDR3: TGTGCCAGCAGCGTAGGCCCCTCCGACTCCGGAAACACCATATATTTT. Amino acids: CASSVGPSDSGNTIYF. Using reference TRBV9 and TRBJ1-3 for the parts outside the CDR3, the full variable domain is DSGVTQTPKHLITATGQRVTLRCSPRSGDLSVYWYQQSLDQGLQFLIQYYNGEERAKGNILERFSAQQFPDLHSELNLSSLELGDSALYFCASSVGPSDSGNTIYFGEGSWLTVV.

The chain joins TRBV6-1 to TRBJ2-2, with no clear D. This CDR3 has 14 residues. The ends were cut back, 6 bases at V and 5 bases at J, with 13 bases in the middle. Germline CDR1 is MNHNS and CDR2 is SASEGT. For the CDR3, the DNA is TGTGCCAGCAGCAGCCTCATCGAGACCGGGGAGCTGTTTTTT. Translation: CASSSLIETGELFF.

CDR3 bases: TGCAGCGTCTGGACTAGCGGCAATGAGCAGTTCTTC. Protein sequence: CSVWTSGNEQFF. V is TRBV29-1 and J is TRBJ2-1, with 10 bases fitting TRBD2. V shed 6 bases, J shed 6 bases, and the junction held 2 bases outside the gene matches. This CDR3 has 12 residues. Germline values: CDR1 SQVTM, CDR2 ANQGSEA.

The sample holds a few counts of this clone. The rearrangement uses TRBV28 and TRBJ2-3; D remains unclear. CDR1 is MDHEN, CDR2 SYDVKM, per germline. This CDR3 is 17 amino acids long. Deletions cut 4 bases from V and 0 bases from J, with 17 bases between. CDR3 DNA: TGTGCCAGCAGTTCCCCCTTCAGGCTCTTTAGCACAGATACGCAGTATTTT. This gives the protein CASSSPFRLFSTDTQYF.

The chain couples TRBV5-6 to TRBJ2-3, with 8 positions matching TRBD1. J lost 2 bases, V lost 4 bases, and 12 bases had no gene match. Per the germline V gene, CDR1 is SGHDT and CDR2 is YYEEEE. The CDR3 contains 17 residues. The CDR3 DNA reads as TGTGCCAGCAGCGGCATGTCAGGGGGCACCCTCACAGATACGCAGTATTTT. It codes for CASSGMSGGTLTDTQYF.

The gene calls are TRBV19 and TRBJ1-5; D gene unclear. There are 14 residues in the CDR3. Per the germline V gene, CDR1 is LNHDA and CDR2 is SQIVND (reference sequence). V was cut by 5 bases and J by 3 bases, with 11 bases left in between. CDR3 protein: CASSPGMLNQPQHF. The CDR3, as DNA: TGTGCCAGTAGTCCAGGAATGCTCAATCAGCCCCAGCATTTT.

The chain is built from TRBV14 and TRBJ2-1; 12 bases align to TRBD2. CDR3 size: 15 residues. Per germline, CDR1 SGHDN and CDR2 FVKESK. V trimming: 4 bases; J trimming: 4 bases; junction bases outside the gene matches: 2. The CDR3 spells CASSRGTSGYNEQFF. CDR3 in DNA: TGTGCCAGCAGCCGCGGGACTAGCGGGTACAATGAGCAGTTCTTC.

V usage is TRBV27 and J usage is TRBJ1-4, with no clear D. V was cut by 4 bases and J by 11 bases, with 17 bases left in between. This CDR3 contains 14 residues. In germline, CDR1 is MNHEY, CDR2 SMNVEV (reference sequence). The CDR3 sequence is CASSYPGPRVKLFF. In nucleotides, the CDR3 is TGTGCCAGCAGTTACCCCGGGCCGAGAGTGAAACTGTTTTTT.

The gene calls are TRBV29-1 and TRBJ2-7; D perhaps matches TRBD1 (5 bases). V was trimmed by 4 bases and J by 3 bases, leaving 22 bases between them. CDR3 length: 16 amino acids. Germline CDR1 reads SQVTM; CDR2 reads ANQGSEA. CDR3 coding DNA: TGCAGCGTTGTCCCCCGTCCAGGACAAGAGCACTACGAGCAGTACTTC. This codes for CSVVPRPGQEHYEQYF.

The chain couples TRBV12-5 to TRBJ2-1; D is possibly TRBD1 (6 bases). V gave up 5 bases and J gave up 12 bases, with 17 bases separating them. This CDR3 spans 13 amino acids. Germline lookup yields CDR1 LGHNT and CDR2 FRNRAP. The CDR3 loop is CASGAEQGTPQFF. DNA of the CDR3: TGTGCTAGTGGTGCTGAACAGGGAACCCCGCAGTTCTTC.

The chain links TRBV19 to TRBJ1-1; the D is unclear. The length of the CDR3 is 13 residues. V was pared by 5 bases and J by 3 bases, with 10 bases between. CDR1 LNHDA and CDR2 SQIVND come from the germline V gene (reference sequence). CDR3 DNA sequence: TGTGCCAGTAGTTGGTTTCGGGACACTGAAGCTTTCTTT. It translates to CASSWFRDTEAFF. Complete variable domain (other parts from reference TRBV19 and TRBJ1-1): DGGITQSPKYLFRKEGQNVTLSCEQNLNHDAMYWYRQDPGQGLRLIYYSQIVNDFQKGDIAEGYSVSREKKESFPLTVTSAQKNPTAFYLCASSWFRDTEAFFGQGTRLTVV.